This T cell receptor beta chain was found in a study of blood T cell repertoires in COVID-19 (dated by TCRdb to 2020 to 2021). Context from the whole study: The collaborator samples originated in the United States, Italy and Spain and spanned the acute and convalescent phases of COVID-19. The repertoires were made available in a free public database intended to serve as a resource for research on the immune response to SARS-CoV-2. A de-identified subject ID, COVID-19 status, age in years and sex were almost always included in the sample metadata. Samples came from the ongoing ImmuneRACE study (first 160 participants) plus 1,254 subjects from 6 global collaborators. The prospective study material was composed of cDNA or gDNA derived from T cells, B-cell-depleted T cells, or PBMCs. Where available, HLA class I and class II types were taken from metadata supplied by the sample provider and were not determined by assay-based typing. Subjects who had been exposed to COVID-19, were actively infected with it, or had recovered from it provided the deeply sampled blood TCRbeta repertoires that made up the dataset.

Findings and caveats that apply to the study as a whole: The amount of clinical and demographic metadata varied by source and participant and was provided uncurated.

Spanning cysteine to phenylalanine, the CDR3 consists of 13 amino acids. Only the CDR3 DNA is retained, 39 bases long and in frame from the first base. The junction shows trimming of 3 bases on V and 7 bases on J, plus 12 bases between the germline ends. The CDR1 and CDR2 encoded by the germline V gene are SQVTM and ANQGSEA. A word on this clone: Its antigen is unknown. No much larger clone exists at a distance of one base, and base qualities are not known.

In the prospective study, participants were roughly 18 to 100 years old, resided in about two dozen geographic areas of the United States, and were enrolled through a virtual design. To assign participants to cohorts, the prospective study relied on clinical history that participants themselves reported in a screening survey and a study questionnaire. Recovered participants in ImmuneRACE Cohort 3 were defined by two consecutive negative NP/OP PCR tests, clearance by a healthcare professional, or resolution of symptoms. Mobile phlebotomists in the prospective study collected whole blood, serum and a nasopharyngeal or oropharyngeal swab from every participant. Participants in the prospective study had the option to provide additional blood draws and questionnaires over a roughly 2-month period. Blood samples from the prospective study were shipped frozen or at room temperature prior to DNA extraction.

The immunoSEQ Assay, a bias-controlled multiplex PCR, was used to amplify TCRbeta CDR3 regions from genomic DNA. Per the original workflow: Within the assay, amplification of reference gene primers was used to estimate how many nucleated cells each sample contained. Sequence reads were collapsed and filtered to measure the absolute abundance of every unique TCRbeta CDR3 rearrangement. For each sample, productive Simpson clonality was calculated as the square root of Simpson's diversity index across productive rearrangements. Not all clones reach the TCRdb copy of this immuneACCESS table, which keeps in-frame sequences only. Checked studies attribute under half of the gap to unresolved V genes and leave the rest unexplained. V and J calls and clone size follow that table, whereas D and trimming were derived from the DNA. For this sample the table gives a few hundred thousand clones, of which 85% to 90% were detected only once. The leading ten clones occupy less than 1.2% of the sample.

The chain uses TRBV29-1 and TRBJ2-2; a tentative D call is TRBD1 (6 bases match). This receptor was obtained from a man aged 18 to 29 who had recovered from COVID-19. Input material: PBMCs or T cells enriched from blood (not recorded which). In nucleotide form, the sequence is TGCAGCGTTGAGGGGGCGGTAGGCGGGGAGCTGTTTTTT. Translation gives CSVEGAVGGELFF.